This TCR beta chain was profiled in a study of cytomegalovirus exposure and HLA in healthy donors. Primers: 60 Vbeta forward and 13 Jbeta reverse. Sequencing used immunoSEQ multiplex PCR; TCRdb keeps in-frame clones, though not all of them. The profile shows 220,000 or so clones, approximately 70% of them singletons. Comment on this clone: The antigen is not known.

Whole-study results and caveats: Researchers reportedly found TCR beta sequences accurately predicted most subjects' HLA-A and HLA-B alleles. In an earlier analysis, in roughly 580 donors, most V segments appeared productive either ~87% or ~30% of the time. Common viral pathogens (according to a later analysis) appeared linked to several of the most significant clusters.

Germline CDR1 MGHRA, CDR2 YSYEKL. This CDR3 region has 16 residues. The germline V and J ends were trimmed by 4 bases and 1 base, with 13 bases remaining between them. Source material: PBMCs. The J gene is TRBJ2-2, the V gene TRBV4-1; weak D call: TRBD2 (6 bases). This sequence was found in a woman in her thirties in good health and CMV-seronegative. Written as DNA, the CDR3 is TGCGCCAGCAGCCCGGGACTGACAGTGAACACCGGGGAGCTGTTTTTT. Its translation: CASSPGLTVNTGELFF.